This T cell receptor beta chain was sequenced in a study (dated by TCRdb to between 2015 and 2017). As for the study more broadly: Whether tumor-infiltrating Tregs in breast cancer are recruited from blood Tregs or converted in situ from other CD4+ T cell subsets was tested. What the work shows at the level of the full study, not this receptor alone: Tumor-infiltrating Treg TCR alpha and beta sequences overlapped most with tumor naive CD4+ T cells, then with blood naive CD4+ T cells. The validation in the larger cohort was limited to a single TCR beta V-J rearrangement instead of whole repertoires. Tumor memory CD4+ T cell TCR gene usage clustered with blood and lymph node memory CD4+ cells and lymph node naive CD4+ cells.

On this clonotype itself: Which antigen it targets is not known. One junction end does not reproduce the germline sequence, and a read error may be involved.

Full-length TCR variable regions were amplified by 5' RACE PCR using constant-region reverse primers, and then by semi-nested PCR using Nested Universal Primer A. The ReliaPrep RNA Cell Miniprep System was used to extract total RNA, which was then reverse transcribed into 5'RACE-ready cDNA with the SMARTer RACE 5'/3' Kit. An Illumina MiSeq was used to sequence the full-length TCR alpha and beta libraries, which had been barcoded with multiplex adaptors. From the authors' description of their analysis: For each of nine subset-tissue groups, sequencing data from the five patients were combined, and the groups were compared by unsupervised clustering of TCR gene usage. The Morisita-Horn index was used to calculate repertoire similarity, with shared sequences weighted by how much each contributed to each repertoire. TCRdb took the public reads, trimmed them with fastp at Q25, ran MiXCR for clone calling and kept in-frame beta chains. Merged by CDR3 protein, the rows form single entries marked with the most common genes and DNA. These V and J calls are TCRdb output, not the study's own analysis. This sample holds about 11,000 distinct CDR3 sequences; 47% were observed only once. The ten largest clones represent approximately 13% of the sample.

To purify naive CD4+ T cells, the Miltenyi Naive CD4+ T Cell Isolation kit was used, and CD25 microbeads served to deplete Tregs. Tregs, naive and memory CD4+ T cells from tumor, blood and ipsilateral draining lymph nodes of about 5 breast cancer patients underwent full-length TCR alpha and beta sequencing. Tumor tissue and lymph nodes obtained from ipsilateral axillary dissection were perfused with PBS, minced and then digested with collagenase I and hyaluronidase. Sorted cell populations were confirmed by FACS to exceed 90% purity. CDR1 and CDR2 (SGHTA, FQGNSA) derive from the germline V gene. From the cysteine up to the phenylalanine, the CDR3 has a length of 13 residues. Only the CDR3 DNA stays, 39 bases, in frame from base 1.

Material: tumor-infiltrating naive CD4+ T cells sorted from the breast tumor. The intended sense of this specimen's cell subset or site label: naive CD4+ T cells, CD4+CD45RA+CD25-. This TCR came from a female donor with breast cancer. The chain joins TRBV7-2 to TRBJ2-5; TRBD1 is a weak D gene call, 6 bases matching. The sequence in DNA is TGTGCCGGCAGCTACAGGGTACAAGAGACCCAGTACTTC. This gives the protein CAGSYRVQETQYF. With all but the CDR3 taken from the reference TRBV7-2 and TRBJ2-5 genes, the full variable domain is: GAGVSQSPSNKVTEKGKDVELRCDPISGHTALYWYRQSLGQGLEFLIYFQGNSAPDKSGLPSDRFSAERTGGSVSTLTIQRTQQEDSAVYLCAGSYRVQETQYFGPGTRLLVL.